The 7 T cell receptor beta chains given below trace back to one sample, sequenced in a study of cytomegalovirus exposure and HLA in healthy donors. A multiplex PCR was run with 60 Vbeta primers and 13 Jbeta primers. Using immunoSEQ multiplex PCR, the repertoire was profiled, and TCRdb retains in-frame clones only, with some absent. The repertoire holds 150,000 or so clones, roughly 70% seen once, with approximately 1.6% in the top ten. The specimen was PBMCs. The source of these receptors is a girl under 18 in good health and CMV-seronegative.

This chain joins TRBV5-4 and TRBJ1-1; 8 bases match TRBD1. Looked up from germline, CDR1 is SGHNT and CDR2 is YYREEE (reference sequence). The CDR3 spans 14 residues. With V trimmed by 5 bases and J by 4 bases, 7 bases remained unmatched. CDR3 region: CASRIGTGGTEAFF. The CDR3 DNA sequence: TGTGCCAGCAGGATCGGCACAGGGGGCACTGAAGCTTTCTTT.

This chain uses TRBV7-9 with TRBJ2-5; TRBD1 matches 7 bases. Germline-derived CDR1 and CDR2 are SEHNR and FQNEAQ (reference sequence). Unmatched junction bases numbered 6, after V lost 7 bases and J lost 4 bases. The CDR3 has 13 residues. CDR3 in DNA: TGTGCCAGCATAGACAGGGATCGAGAGACCCAGTACTTC. It translates to CASIDRDRETQYF. The whole variable domain, filled in from reference TRBV7-9 and TRBJ2-5, reads DTGVSQNPRHKITKRGQNVTFRCDPISEHNRLYWYRQTLGQGPEFLTYFQNEAQLEKSRLLSDRFSAERPKGSFSTLEIQRTEQGDSAMYLCASIDRDRETQYFGPGTRLLVL.

V is TRBV6-1 and J is TRBJ1-4; 8 bases fit TRBD1. The ends lost 2 bases at V and 5 bases at J; junction bases unmatched: 7. This CDR3 spans 16 amino acids. Germline CDR1 reads MNHNS; CDR2 reads SASEGT. The CDR3 nucleotides read TGTGCCAGCAGTGAACTGGGGGGACAGGCGAATGAAAAACTGTTTTTT. This encodes CASSELGGQANEKLFF.

The chain uses TRBV30 and TRBJ1-3; maybe TRBD1 (5 bases). The CDR3 covers 15 residues. From germline, CDR1 is GTSNPN and CDR2 SVGIG (reference sequence). V shed 3 bases and J shed 4 bases, with 16 bases lying between them. The CDR3, as DNA: TGTGCCTGGAGCGGGCAGGGTTTAACGGGAAACACCATATATTTT. Translating gives CAWSGQGLTGNTIYF.

The chain's CDR3 is CASSLARLGAGHNEQFF. The CDR3 DNA is TGTGCCAGCAGCTTAGCGCGTCTGGGGGCCGGGCACAATGAGCAGTTCTTC. This sequence joins TRBV11-1 and TRBJ2-1, with D perhaps TRBD1 (6 bases). V shed 0 bases and J shed 5 bases, with 17 bases lying between them. Germline assignment: CDR1 SGHAT and CDR2 FQDESV (reference sequence). The CDR3 contains 17 residues.

DNA of the CDR3: TGTGCCAGCAGCTCCGTTAGGACAGGGAGTGAAGGCTACACCTTC. Translating gives CASSSVRTGSEGYTF. The chain joins TRBV6-5 to TRBJ1-2; the match to TRBD1 covers 8 bases. J lost 8 bases, V lost 6 bases, and 14 bases had no gene match. The CDR3 consists of 15 residues. The germline V gene has CDR1 MNHEY and CDR2 SVGAGI.

The rearrangement joins TRBV25-1 to TRBJ2-3, with D possibly TRBD1 on 6 matching bases. Trimming removed 2 bases from V and 3 bases from J, with 15 bases in between. This CDR3 is 16 amino acids long. Germline CDR1 reads MGHDK; CDR2 reads SYGVNS. In DNA form, the CDR3 reads TGTGCCAGCAGTGAACTACAGGGAGATGCGACAGATACGCAGTATTTT. It yields the protein CASSELQGDATDTQYF.